The 11 T cell receptor beta chains below were found in one sample sequenced in a study of blood T cell repertoires in COVID-19. TCRdb's copy holds only in-frame clones and misses some; the assay was immunoSEQ multiplex PCR. The repertoire consists of hundreds of thousands of clones, with more than 70% occurring once and the leading ten covering approximately 8%. The source material was peripheral blood. These receptors came from a woman aged 45-60 years who had recovered from COVID-19.

The chain recombines TRBV11-3 with TRBJ1-2; TRBD1 might be the D (5 bases). Germline CDR1 is SGHNT and CDR2 is YENEEA. Trimming removed 4 bases at V and 0 bases at J, with 12 bases between. The CDR3 covers 15 residues. CDR3 bases: TGTGCCAGCAGCTGGACATCACGAGCTAACTATGGCTACACCTTC. This gives the protein CASSWTSRANYGYTF.

The chain links TRBV6-6 to TRBJ1-2, with D uncertain. Germline-derived CDR1 and CDR2 are MNHNY and SVGAGI (reference sequence). The CDR3 is 13 amino acids. The V end lost 6 bases, the J end lost 8 bases, and 16 bases lay between the germline ends. The CDR3 DNA follows: TGTGCCAGCAGCGTCCGGGAAGACGGAGGCTACACCTTC. Amino acid sequence: CASSVREDGGYTF.

This chain links TRBV2 with TRBJ1-1; weak D call: TRBD1 (5 bases). Per the germline V gene, CDR1 is SNHLY and CDR2 is FYNNEI. V lost 4 bases and J 1 base, leaving 10 bases between the germline ends. The CDR3 sequence is 14 residues long. Written as DNA, the CDR3 is TGTGCCAGCAGTGCTTGGACAACGAACACTGAAGCTTTCTTT. Its protein is CASSAWTTNTEAFF.

Comment on this clone: Other DNA sequences in this specimen translate into the identical CDR3. V gene TRBV30 combines with J gene TRBJ1-1, with 7 bases that match TRBD1. This CDR3 region has 13 residues. V shed 3 bases and J 1 base; nucleotides not matched to a gene: 2. From germline, CDR1 is GTSNPN and CDR2 SVGIG (reference sequence). This CDR3 reads CAWSRTGNTEAFF. As DNA, the CDR3 is TGTGCCTGGAGCAGGACAGGGAACACTGAAGCTTTCTTT. The whole variable domain, filled in from reference TRBV30 and TRBJ1-1, reads SQTIHQWPATLVQPVGSPLSLECTVEGTSNPNLYWYRQAAGRGLQLLFYSVGIGQISSEVPQNLSASRPQDRQFILSSKKLLLSDSGFYLCAWSRTGNTEAFFGQGTRLTVV.

This clone was counted between two and nine times. The chain carries TRBV5-4 and TRBJ1-1; D is unresolved. The V and J ends lost 5 bases and 1 base respectively, with 12 bases between them. The CDR3 is 14 amino acids. Germline V CDR1 and CDR2: SGHNT, YYREEE (reference sequence). DNA for the CDR3: TGTGCCAGCAGACCAGACAACAGGAACACTGAAGCTTTCTTT. This translates into CASRPDNRNTEAFF.

Here the CDR3 reads CASSPIERQGQSGYTF. The CDR3 DNA reads as TGTGCCAGCTCACCAATCGAGAGACAGGGTCAAAGTGGCTACACCTTC. The chain uses TRBV18 and TRBJ1-2, with TRBD1 matching over 7 bases. Trimming took 2 bases from V and 7 from J; bases not matched to a gene: 13. Germline values: CDR1 KGHSH, CDR2 LQKENI. This CDR3 comprises 16 residues. Full variable domain (remainder filled in from reference TRBV18 and TRBJ1-2): NAGVMQNPRHLVRRRGQEARLRCSPMKGHSHVYWYRQLPEEGLKFMVYLQKENIIDESGMPKERFSAEFPKEGPSILRIQQVVRGDSAAYFCASSPIERQGQSGYTFGSGTRLTVV.

V gene TRBV19 combines with J gene TRBJ1-5; D unresolved. CDR3 length: 13 amino acids. Trimming left V 3 bases short and J 6 bases short, with 9 bases between. Germline-derived CDR1 and CDR2 are LNHDA and SQIVND (reference sequence). The CDR3 spells CASSIRVGQPQHF. The CDR3 region has the DNA TGTGCCAGTAGTATCCGGGTTGGTCAGCCCCAGCATTTT. Full variable domain (rest looked up from reference TRBV19 and TRBJ1-5): DGGITQSPKYLFRKEGQNVTLSCEQNLNHDAMYWYRQDPGQGLRLIYYSQIVNDFQKGDIAEGYSVSREKKESFPLTVTSAQKNPTAFYLCASSIRVGQPQHFGDGTRLSIL.

The V and J genes are TRBV2 and TRBJ2-7; 10 nucleotides align to TRBD1. The V gene's germline CDR1 is SNHLY and CDR2 FYNNEI. Germline trimming cut 6 bases from V and 5 bases from J; bases unmatched to any gene: 10. The CDR3 consists of 15 residues. This CDR3 is CASRREWTGGNEQYF. DNA for the CDR3: TGTGCCAGCAGGCGGGAATGGACAGGGGGTAACGAGCAGTACTTC.

This clone was detected only once. The V gene is TRBV9, the J gene TRBJ1-2; tentatively, D is TRBD1 (5 bases). Trimming left V 6 bases short and J 8 bases short, with 14 bases between. Germline assignment: CDR1 SGDLS and CDR2 YYNGEE. This CDR3 spans 12 amino acids. CDR3 in DNA: TGTGCCAGCAATGGGGCGGGGAACGGCTACACCTTC. Residues: CASNGAGNGYTF.

The V call is TRBV7-8, the J call TRBJ2-1; D might be TRBD2 (5 bases). The V end lost 5 bases, the J end lost 7 bases, and 12 bases lay between the germline ends. Germline V lookup: CDR1 SGHVS, CDR2 FQNEAQ. The CDR3 has 13 amino acids. CDR3 in amino acids: CASSNRTLNEQFF. As DNA, the CDR3 is TGTGCCAGCAGCAACCGGACTCTAAATGAGCAGTTCTTC.

V and J are TRBV7-9 and TRBJ1-1; D uncertain. Looked up from germline, CDR1 is SEHNR and CDR2 is FQNEAQ (reference sequence). CDR3 size: 12 residues. V gave up 5 bases and J gave up 1 base, with 5 bases separating them. The CDR3 DNA reads as TGTGCCAGCAGCCGACAGAACACTGAAGCTTTCTTT. Protein sequence: CASSRQNTEAFF.